This T cell receptor beta chain stems from a study of T cells in women clearing cervical HPV infection. Study information: Donors had HPV16-related CIN3 or worse; 2 had invasive cancer. Controls were women whose single incident HPV16 infection cleared within 12 months without precancer or cancer.

The germline gives CDR1 MGHRA, CDR2 YSYEKL. V was clipped by 4 bases and J by 3 bases; unmatched bases: 2. This CDR3 region has 13 residues. HPV was found by MY09/MY11 PCR and dot-blot genotyping. Comments on this clone: Its antigen is not known. The observed sequence ends 3 residues before the CDR3 terminus, with the missing tail filled in from the germline J gene.

Whole-study results and caveats: Combining TCR richness with V gene abundances gave approximately 0.8 AUC.

Measured with immunoSEQ multiplex PCR; TCRdb has only the in-frame clones, and not every one. The sample table includes 45,000 to 50,000 clones. This receptor was identified in a woman aged 18 to 75 with a cervical HPV16 infection that either progressed to CIN3+ or cleared (not recorded which). The chain carries TRBV4-1 and TRBJ2-7; 8 bases align to TRBD1. Specimen: blood buffy coat. The CDR3 DNA, read in part, is TGCGCCAGCAGCCTCGGACAGGGCTACGAG. Its translation is CASSLGQGYE. The CDR3, in full, reads CASSLGQGYEQYF.